This T cell receptor (beta chain) derives from a study of neurological immune-mediated disorders. Study information: Multiple sclerosis patients numbering around 34 comprised about 30 relapsing-remitting and 3 secondary progressive patients. Notes on the study in general: Phylogenetic grouping assigned the repertoires of 18 of 34 multiple sclerosis patients to one related-CDR3 cluster, which constitutes a possible signature.

In this sample, this clonotype turned up many times. The target antigen is unknown. The cDNA was synthesized by means of template-switch 5'RACE, which was carried out with 10-nucleotide random UMIs. Via MiXCR, TCRdb re-called the 5' RACE reads, giving one row per CDR3 protein. The sample lists 95,000 to 150,000 distinct CDR3 sequences, approximately 3.2% seen once, with roughly 1.3% in the top ten. This clonotype was sampled from a woman aged 25 to 39 with multiple sclerosis. The specimen was PBMCs.

CDR3 nucleotide sequence: TGTGCCAGCAGCCTCGCAGGGGGAGATACGCAGTATTTT. Translating gives CASSLAGGDTQYF. The gene calls are TRBV5-6 and TRBJ2-3; 7 bases match TRBD1. Germline CDR1 is SGHDT and CDR2 is YYEEEE. This CDR3 has 13 residues. With V trimmed by 4 bases and J by 5 bases, 4 bases remained unmatched. The complete variable domain, with remaining parts taken from reference TRBV5-6 and TRBJ2-3, reads DAGVTQSPTHLIKTRGQQVTLRCSPKSGHDTVSWYQQALGQGPQFIFQYYEEEERQRGNFPDRFSGHQFPNYSSELNVNALLLGDSALYLCASSLAGGDTQYFGPGTRLTVL.